One sample yielded the 14 T cell receptor beta chains listed below, sequenced in a study of OX40 agonist ivuxolimab in advanced cancers. TCRdb keeps only in-frame clones here, not all; method: immunoSEQ multiplex PCR. In the table there are about 49,000 clones, approximately 79% of which are singletons. This material consisted of CD4+ or CD8+ T cells sorted from blood, taken in a trial of the OX40 agonist ivuxolimab. Receptor source: an adult with an advanced solid tumor such as melanoma, head and neck, liver or kidney cancer.

The chain combines TRBV10-3 with TRBJ2-7; TRBD1 matches 12 bases. The CDR3 totals 15 residues. Germline assignment: CDR1 ENHRY and CDR2 SYGVKD. The V and J ends lost 8 bases and 2 bases, in that order; junction bases with no gene match: 7. The CDR3 bases are TGTGCCATCGCAGCGGGACAGGGGGCCACCTACGAGCAGTACTTC. Encoded protein: CAIAAGQGATYEQYF.

The CDR3 DNA follows: TGTGCCAGCAGCAGTACCGGGACAGAAAGCACAGATACGCAGTATTTT. Its protein is CASSSTGTESTDTQYF. The chain uses TRBV7-6 and TRBJ2-3; TRBD1 agrees at 7 bases. Germline V CDR1 and CDR2: SGHVS, FNYEAQ. The CDR3 sequence is 16 residues long. The ends lost 5 bases at V and 0 bases at J; junction bases unmatched: 8.

This sequence joins TRBV27 and TRBJ2-7; D is possibly TRBD2 (6 bases). Per germline, CDR1 MNHEY and CDR2 SMNVEV (reference sequence). The CDR3 has 13 amino acids. Trimming shortened V by 6 bases and J by 2 bases, and 11 bases separated the two germline ends. In DNA form, the CDR3 reads TGTGCCAGCAGGGGACTGCCTACCTACGAGCAGTACTTC. It translates to CASRGLPTYEQYF.

The V call is TRBV28, the J call TRBJ2-5; D may correspond to TRBD1 or TRBD2 (5 bases each). In germline, CDR1 is MDHEN, CDR2 SYDVKM. The CDR3 runs 14 residues. Trimming left V 8 bases short and J 5 bases short, with 18 bases between. The DNA of the CDR3 is TGTGCCAGCTCCGGGGCAGGGCAACGGGAGACCCAGTACTTC. Amino acids: CASSGAGQRETQYF. Full variable domain (remainder filled in from reference TRBV28 and TRBJ2-5): DVKVTQSSRYLVKRTGEKVFLECVQDMDHENMFWYRQDPGLGLRLIYFSYDVKMKEKGDIPEGYSVSREKKERFSLILESASTNQTSMYLCASSGAGQRETQYFGPGTRLLVL.

V and J are TRBV5-6 and TRBJ2-7; the D gene could be TRBD1 or TRBD2 (5 bases each). The CDR3 covers 17 residues. The germline V gene has CDR1 SGHDT and CDR2 YYEEEE. Trimming removed 2 bases from V and 2 bases from J, with 20 bases in between. This chain's CDR3 is CASSFVGTPLDPYEQYF. The CDR3 DNA sequence: TGTGCCAGCAGCTTTGTGGGGACCCCATTAGACCCCTACGAGCAGTACTTC. Full variable domain (rest looked up from reference TRBV5-6 and TRBJ2-7): DAGVTQSPTHLIKTRGQQVTLRCSPKSGHDTVSWYQQALGQGPQFIFQYYEEEERQRGNFPDRFSGHQFPNYSSELNVNALLLGDSALYLCASSFVGTPLDPYEQYFGPGTRLTVT.

The CDR3 sequence: CASSLYGGRETQYF. The CDR3 DNA reads TGTGCCAGCAGCTTATACGGGGGTCGGGAGACCCAGTACTTC. The rearrangement links TRBV7-2 to TRBJ2-5, with D possibly TRBD2 on 6 matching bases. CDR3 length: 14 amino acids. CDR1 SGHTA and CDR2 FQGNSA come from the germline V gene. V lost 2 bases and J lost 5, with 12 bases in between.

V is TRBV19 and J is TRBJ2-7; 8 bases agree with TRBD1. Looked up from germline, CDR1 is LNHDA and CDR2 is SQIVND (reference sequence). J lost 5 bases, V lost 6 bases, and 0 bases had no gene match. CDR3 length: 11 residues. CDR3 protein: CASRTGDEQYF. CDR3 coding DNA: TGTGCCAGTAGGACAGGGGACGAGCAGTACTTC.

The chain employs TRBV11-2 and TRBJ2-3; 7 bases line up with TRBD1. CDR3 size: 15 residues. Germline CDR1 is SGHAT and CDR2 is FQNNGV. The V and J ends lost 4 bases and 4 bases, in that order; junction bases with no gene match: 8. The DNA of the CDR3 is TGTGCCAGCAGCTCGAGGGGACAGCTTCCAGATACGCAGTATTTT. Translating gives CASSSRGQLPDTQYF.

The J gene is TRBJ1-1, the V gene TRBV4-1; D might be TRBD1 (5 bases). Germline assignment: CDR1 MGHRA and CDR2 YSYEKL. Trimming removed 1 base from V and 0 bases from J, with 9 bases in between. This CDR3 spans 15 amino acids. CDR3 DNA sequence: TGCGCCAGCAGCCAAGGGGGCAATATGAACACTGAAGCTTTCTTT. It codes for CASSQGGNMNTEAFF.

This rearrangement joins TRBV19 to TRBJ1-4; D not resolved. V was shortened by 3 bases and J by 6 bases, with 11 bases between the two germline ends. CDR1 is LNHDA, CDR2 SQIVND, per germline (reference sequence). This CDR3 is 14 amino acids long. The DNA of the CDR3 is TGTGCCAGTAGTATCGGCAGAAACTATGAAAAACTGTTTTTT. It codes for CASSIGRNYEKLFF.

The chain employs TRBV4-3 and TRBJ1-3; D is unclear. The length of the CDR3 is 15 residues. V lost 1 base, J lost 0 bases, and 7 bases lay in between. Germline V gives CDR1 LGHNA, CDR2 YSLEER. CDR3 in DNA: TGCGCCAGCAGCCAAGTTTCAGGCTCTGGAAACACCATATATTTT. It translates to CASSQVSGSGNTIYF.

V and J are TRBV29-1 and TRBJ2-3, with TRBD2 identical over 12 bases. The V and J ends lost 7 bases and 0 bases, in that order; junction bases with no gene match: 8. The CDR3 covers 16 residues. The germline CDR1 and CDR2 sequences are SQVTM and ANQGSEA. CDR3 loop: CSASGGTSGSTDTQYF. The CDR3 nucleotides read TGCAGCGCCTCCGGAGGGACTAGCGGGAGCACAGATACGCAGTATTTT.

The genes are TRBV10-3 and TRBJ2-1, with D perhaps matching TRBD2 (5 bases). V lost 10 bases to trimming and J lost 1 base, with 14 bases between them. Germline CDR1 is ENHRY and CDR2 is SYGVKD. This CDR3 is built from 14 residues. CDR3 sequence: CATASSPSYNEQFF. The CDR3 bases are TGTGCCACCGCTTCTAGCCCATCCTACAATGAGCAGTTCTTC.

This chain uses TRBV18 with TRBJ1-2; 8 nucleotides line up with TRBD1. This CDR3 spans 14 amino acids. V lost 3 bases to trimming and J lost 8 bases; unmatched junction nucleotides: 8. The V gene's germline CDR1 is KGHSH and CDR2 LQKENI. The CDR3 loop is CASSPDQGASGYTF. The CDR3 DNA reads TGTGCCAGCTCACCCGACCAGGGGGCGTCGGGCTACACCTTC.